This TCR beta chain was identified during a study of T-cell reconstitution after alpha-beta-depleted transplantation in children. This clonotype was counted many times. Molecular barcoding with unique molecular identifiers was used for the TCRbeta library. TCRdb used MiXCR to reprocess the PCR reads, holding one entry per CDR3 protein. Of about 110,000 distinct CDR3 sequences in the sample, approximately 22% were seen once. The sequence derives from a male patient between 2 and 15 years old who had a stem cell transplant for chronic granulomatous disease, so the T cells may come from the graft donor. The input for sequencing was PBMCs, mostly from graft donor cells, taken 180 days after TCRalphabeta/CD19-depleted stem cell transplant.

The chain's CDR3 is CASSLYGSSYEQYF. The CDR3 nucleotides are TGTGCCAGCAGTTTATATGGCAGCTCCTACGAGCAGTACTTC. The genes are TRBV12-3 or TRBV12-4 and TRBJ2-7; D is uncertain. This CDR3 has 14 amino acids. Trimming removed 2 bases at V and 0 bases at J, with 8 bases between.